Given below is one T cell receptor (beta chain) in context. The data were taken from a study of regulatory T cells in long-lasting Graves disease. Turning to the study itself: Antithyroid drugs had been taken by newly diagnosed Graves' patients for under 3 months.

As to time point: newly diagnosed GD, antithyroid drugs for less than 3 months. RNA isolated from PBMCs was used to make the TCR library. iRepertoire HTBI primers and Arm-PCR of CDR3 regions built TCR beta libraries. One entry per CDR3 protein, called by TCRdb with MiXCR from the multiplex PCR reads. The table records roughly 610,000 distinct CDR3 sequences, about 16% of them present only once. Germline CDR1 reads MGHRA; CDR2 reads YSYEKL. The ends were cut back, 4 bases at V and 0 bases at J, with 10 bases in the middle. This CDR3 contains 15 residues. The sample was also reused in another study, on T cells in Graves' hyperthyroidism and ophthalmopathy. Per that paper: Before onset, by a median of about six months, the model predicted ophthalmopathy.

This specimen was peripheral blood mononuclear cells (PBMCs), taken at new diagnosis, from a patient treated with antithyroid drugs. The sequence was obtained from a man in his late teens or twenties with Graves disease. This chain connects TRBV4-1 to TRBJ1-5; TRBD1 is a possible D gene (6 bases). Written as DNA, the CDR3 is TGCGCCAGCAGCCCACACAGGGTTAGCAATCAGCCCCAGCATTTT. Translation: CASSPHRVSNQPQHF.